This section outlines one T cell receptor (beta chain) sequence together with its context. The data originate from a study of T cell responses to AZD1222 COVID-19 vaccine. Only in-frame clones appear in the TCRdb table, and some are missing; sequencing was by immunoSEQ multiplex PCR. The repertoire holds 80,000 to 100,000 clones, approximately 90% seen once, with around 10% in the top ten. Germline-derived CDR1 and CDR2 are SNHLY and FYNNEI. This CDR3 is built from 13 residues. The V gene end was trimmed by 3 bases and the J gene end by 4 bases; junction bases not matched to a gene: 2. The sample in question was peripheral blood, obtained 28 days after the second AZD1222 dose. The receptor comes from an adult who received the AZD1222 COVID-19 vaccine. This chain uses TRBV2 with TRBJ1-2; 7 bases fit TRBD1. CDR3 in amino acids: CASSEGQFYGYTF. CDR3 bases: TGTGCCAGCAGTGAGGGACAGTTCTATGGCTACACCTTC.